These T cell receptor beta chains were read from a single sample in a study of blood T cell repertoires in COVID-19. Produced via immunoSEQ multiplex PCR; TCRdb's table is partial and in-frame only. This sample yields approximately 300,000 clones, of which 75% to 95% are seen a single time; nearly 7% belongs to the top ten. Source material: peripheral blood. All receptors come from a woman in her twenties or thirties with COVID-19, enrolled during active disease. CDR3s include the opening cysteine and the closing phenylalanine or tryptophan. The D gene is left open where the match is weak. Only part of the rows carry a size: once, few, many, or a class if the clone is expanded.

NA | NA | TRBJ1-5 | TRBV10-3 | CAINSVSNQPQHF | TGTGCCATCAATAGTGTTAGCAATCAGCCCCAGCATTTT
NA | TRBD1 | TRBJ2-1 | TRBV19 | CASSPGTGGNNEQFF | TGTGCCAGTAGTCCCGGGACAGGGGGGAACAATGAGCAGTTCTTC
NA | NA | TRBJ2-5 | TRBV6-5 | CASRMGAQETQYF | TGTGCCAGCAGGATGGGGGCCCAAGAGACCCAGTACTTC
NA | TRBD2 | TRBJ2-3 | TRBV30 | CAWSGGAGDSYSVDTQYF | TGTGCCTGGAGCGGGGGAGCGGGAGATTCTTATAGCGTAGATACGCAGTATTTT
NA | NA | TRBJ2-7 | TRBV6-5 | CASSPRPGPYEQYF | TGTGCCAGCAGTCCCCGCCCAGGTCCCTACGAGCAGTACTTC
NA | NA | TRBJ1-3 | TRBV9 | CASSVAFGGNAGNTIYF | TGTGCCAGCAGCGTAGCTTTTGGGGGGAACGCTGGAAACACCATATATTTT
NA | NA | TRBJ1-6 | TRBV27 | CASSSPSRSSYNSPLHF | TGTGCCAGCAGTTCCCCAAGTAGGAGCTCCTATAATTCACCCCTCCACTTT
NA | TRBD1 | TRBJ1-5 | TRBV18 | CASSPRQGSQPQHF | TGTGCCAGCTCACCCCGACAGGGTAGTCAGCCCCAGCATTTT
NA | NA | TRBJ2-7 | TRBV28 | CASFGRGSSYEQYF | TGTGCCAGCTTCGGCAGGGGTAGCTCCTACGAGCAGTACTTC
NA | TRBD1 | TRBJ1-5 | TRBV5-1 | CASPPPRGSNQPQHF | TGCGCCAGCCCACCTCCCAGGGGGAGCAATCAGCCCCAGCATTTT
NA | NA | TRBJ1-1 | TRBV19 | CASSILAEGTEAFF | TGTGCCAGTAGTATTTTGGCGGAGGGCACTGAAGCTTTCTTT
few | NA | TRBJ1-6 | TRBV30 | CAWSGLGRGRKSYNSPLHF | TGTGCCTGGAGTGGTCTCGGCAGGGGCCGAAAGTCCTATAATTCACCCCTCCACTTT
NA | TRBD1 | TRBJ1-2 | TRBV28 | CASSSSPGQGLDGYTF | TGTGCCAGCAGTTCTTCCCCCGGACAGGGATTGGATGGCTACACCTTC
NA | TRBD1 | TRBJ1-5 | TRBV11-2 | CASSLAGQGQPQHF | TGTGCCAGCAGCTTGGCCGGACAGGGCCAGCCCCAGCATTTT
NA | TRBD1 | TRBJ2-7 | TRBV9 | CASSATWGQNPYEQYF | TGTGCCAGCAGCGCAACATGGGGACAGAATCCGTACGAGCAGTACTTC
NA | TRBD2 | TRBJ2-1 | TRBV3-1/TRBV3-2 | CASSRTSGRGYNEQFF | TGTGCCAGCTCTCGGACTAGCGGGAGGGGTTACAATGAGCAGTTCTTC
few | TRBD1 | TRBJ1-4 | TRBV3-1/TRBV3-2 | CASSQGRGQGYEKLFF | TGTGCCAGCAGCCAAGGGCGCGGACAGGGCTATGAAAAACTGTTTTTT
NA | TRBD1 | TRBJ1-5 | TRBV28 | CASSGTGGTPGQPQHF | TGTGCCAGCAGCGGGACAGGGGGCACGCCAGGTCAGCCCCAGCATTTT
NA | TRBD1 | TRBJ2-7 | TRBV30 | CAWTAGGTGTYEQYF | TGTGCCTGGACCGCCGGAGGGACAGGGACGTACGAGCAGTACTTC
NA | TRBD2 | TRBJ2-5 | TRBV3-1/TRBV3-2 | CASSPLAGGYRETQYF | TGTGCCAGCAGCCCGCTAGCGGGAGGATATAGAGAGACCCAGTACTTC
NA | NA | TRBJ1-2 | TRBV21-1 | CASHCEGTSYGYTF | TGTGCCAGCCATTGCGAGGGCACCTCCTATGGCTACACCTTC